This T cell receptor (beta chain) was documented in a study of shared clonotypes between healthy human individuals. The table lists this clone with a few counts. The CDR3 has 17 residues. Per the germline V gene, CDR1 is SGDLS and CDR2 is YYNGEE. Trimming stripped 1 base from V and 1 base from J, with 17 bases between. In the original processing: ImmunoSEQ supplied junction-only sequences lacking quality scores, so filtering was different. Some clones are missing from TCRdb's copy, which holds only in-frame ones; the method was immunoSEQ multiplex PCR. V and J calls plus clone size are reproduced from that table; the DNA served to infer D and trimming. The table records a few million clones, just over 90% of them present only once.

The sequenced sample consisted of naive CD4+ T cells from PBMCs. The subset here: CD45RA+ positively selected. The sequence came from a man aged 18 to 35 in good health. Some clones in this sample may be carry-over from other donors' samples. This sequence joins TRBV9 and TRBJ1-1; weak D call: TRBD1 (6 bases). CDR3 sequence: CASSVPLLDRSNTEAFF. As DNA, the CDR3 is TGTGCCAGCAGCGTACCCCTCTTGGACAGATCGAACACTGAAGCTTTCTTT. The full variable domain, its missing parts supplied by reference TRBV9 and TRBJ1-1, is DSGVTQTPKHLITATGQRVTLRCSPRSGDLSVYWYQQSLDQGLQFLIQYYNGEERAKGNILERFSAQQFPDLHSELNLSSLELGDSALYFCASSVPLLDRSNTEAFFGQGTRLTVV.